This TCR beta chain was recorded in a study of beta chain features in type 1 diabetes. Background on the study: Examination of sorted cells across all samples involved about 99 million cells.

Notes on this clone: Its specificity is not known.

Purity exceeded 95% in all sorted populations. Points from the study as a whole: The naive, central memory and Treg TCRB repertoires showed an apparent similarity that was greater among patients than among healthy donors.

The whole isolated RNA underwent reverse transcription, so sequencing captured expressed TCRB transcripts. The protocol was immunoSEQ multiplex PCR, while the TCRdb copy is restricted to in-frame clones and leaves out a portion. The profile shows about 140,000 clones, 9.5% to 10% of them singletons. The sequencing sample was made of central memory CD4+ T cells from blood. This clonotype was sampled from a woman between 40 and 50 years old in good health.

The CDR3 bases are TGTGCCAGCAGCTTAGGAGGGACAGGGACCTCTGAAGCTTTCTTT. This encodes CASSLGGTGTSEAFF. V and J are TRBV11-2 and TRBJ1-1, with TRBD1 matching 9 bases. Germline CDR1 is SGHAT and CDR2 is FQNNGV. The length of the CDR3 is 15 residues. V lost 1 base to trimming and J lost 6 bases; unmatched junction nucleotides: 6.